The source of this T cell receptor beta chain is a study of blood T cell repertoires in COVID-19. Across the whole study: Sites across the United States, Italy and Spain contributed samples from acute and convalescent COVID-19.

CDR3 size: 13 residues. Germline V gene sequence: CDR1 SEHNR, CDR2 FQNEAQ (reference sequence). Trimming took 11 bases from V and 0 from J; bases not matched to a gene: 4. Per the authors' pipeline: Reference gene primer amplification yielded estimated nucleated cell counts. Sequencing was performed with immunoSEQ multiplex PCR; in TCRdb, only in-frame clones are kept and a portion is missing. V, J and clone size are those of that table, while D and trimming were read from the DNA. This sample has about 55,000 clones, with approximately 85% found just once. The receptor's source is a human donor in a cohort sampled during active COVID-19. The chain carries TRBV7-9 and TRBJ2-3, with 8 bases identical to TRBD2. Source material: peripheral blood. The CDR3 DNA sequence: TGTGCCGGGCGGGGGGCTAGCACAGATACGCAGTATTTT. It specifies CAGRGASTDTQYF.